This T cell receptor beta chain was captured in a study of early T cells in non-severe SARS-CoV-2 infection. Study-level information: The chains were unpaired, and the sequenced material was bulk RNA from unsorted whole blood.

Unique molecular identifiers were attached to individual cDNA molecules. One entry per CDR3 protein, called by TCRdb with MiXCR from the 5' RACE reads. The data contain about 80,000 distinct CDR3 sequences, around 5% of them seen just once; the ten biggest clones take up approximately 7%. This clonotype was counted ten times or more. Germline lookup yields CDR1 LGHNT and CDR2 FRNRAP. The CDR3 is made up of 17 amino acids. V was clipped by 0 bases and J by 7 bases; unmatched bases: 6. The material sequenced was whole blood, taken at baseline. The V call is TRBV12-5, the J call TRBJ2-3; TRBD2 agrees at 14 bases. This sequence originates from an adult who was a healthcare worker with PCR-confirmed SARS-CoV-2 infection or an uninfected control (not recorded which). The CDR3 region is CASGLVRGTSGRNTQYF. CDR3 in DNA: TGTGCTAGTGGTTTGGTCAGGGGGACTAGCGGGAGAAATACGCAGTATTTT. Full variable domain (missing parts from reference TRBV12-5 and TRBJ2-3): DARVTQTPRHKVTEMGQEVTMRCQPILGHNTVFWYRQTMMQGLELLAYFRNRAPLDDSGMPKDRFSAEMPDATLATLKIQPSEPRDSAVYFCASGLVRGTSGRNTQYFGPGTRLTVL.